The following is a T cell receptor beta chain sequence with its context. The sample originates from a study of blood T cell repertoires in COVID-19. Looking at the study overall: Sites across the United States, Italy and Spain contributed samples from acute and convalescent COVID-19.

Generated by immunoSEQ multiplex PCR, the TCRdb table keeps only in-frame clones and is missing some. This sample has some 70,000 clones, with around four fifths found just once. The CDR3 runs 13 residues. J gave up 6 bases and V 5 bases, and 3 bases lay outside the gene matches. The germline gives CDR1 SEHNR, CDR2 FQNEAQ (reference sequence). Sequenced sample: peripheral blood. The gene calls are TRBV7-9 and TRBJ2-1; TRBD1 aligns across 8 bases. The clonotype was recovered from a man aged 60 to 75 with COVID-19, enrolled during active disease. CDR3 residues: CASSQGQANEQFF. The CDR3 nucleotides are TGTGCCAGCAGCCAGGGACAGGCCAATGAGCAGTTCTTC. The variable domain in full, completed from reference TRBV7-9 and TRBJ2-1, reads DTGVSQNPRHKITKRGQNVTFRCDPISEHNRLYWYRQTLGQGPEFLTYFQNEAQLEKSRLLSDRFSAERPKGSFSTLEIQRTEQGDSAMYLCASSQGQANEQFFGPGTRLTVL.